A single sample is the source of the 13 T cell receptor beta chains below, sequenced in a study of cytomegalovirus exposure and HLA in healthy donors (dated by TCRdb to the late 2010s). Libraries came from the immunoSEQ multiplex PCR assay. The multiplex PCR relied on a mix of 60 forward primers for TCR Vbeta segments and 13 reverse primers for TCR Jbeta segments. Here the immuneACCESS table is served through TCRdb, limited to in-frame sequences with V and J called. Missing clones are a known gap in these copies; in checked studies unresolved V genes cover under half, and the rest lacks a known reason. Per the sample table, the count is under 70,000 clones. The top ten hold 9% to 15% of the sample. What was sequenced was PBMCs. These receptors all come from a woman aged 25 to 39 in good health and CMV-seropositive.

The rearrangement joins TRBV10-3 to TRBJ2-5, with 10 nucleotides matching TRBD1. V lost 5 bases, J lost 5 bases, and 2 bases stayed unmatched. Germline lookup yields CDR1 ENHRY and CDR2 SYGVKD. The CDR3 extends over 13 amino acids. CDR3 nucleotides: TGTGCCATCAGTCGGGACAGGGGTGAGACCCAGTACTTC. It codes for CAISRDRGETQYF.

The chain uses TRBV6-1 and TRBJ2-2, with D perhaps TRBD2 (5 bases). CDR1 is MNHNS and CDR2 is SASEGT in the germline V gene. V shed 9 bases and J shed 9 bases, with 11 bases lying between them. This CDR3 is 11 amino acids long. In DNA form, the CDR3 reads TGTGCCAGTCAGCGGTCCCGGGAGCTGTTTTTT. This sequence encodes CASQRSRELFF.

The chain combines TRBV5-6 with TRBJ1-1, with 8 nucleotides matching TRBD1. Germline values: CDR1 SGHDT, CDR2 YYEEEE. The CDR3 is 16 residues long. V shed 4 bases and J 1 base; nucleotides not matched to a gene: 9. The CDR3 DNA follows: TGTGCCAGCAGCCCCAGACAGGGGAGCCGGAACACTGAAGCTTTCTTT. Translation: CASSPRQGSRNTEAFF.

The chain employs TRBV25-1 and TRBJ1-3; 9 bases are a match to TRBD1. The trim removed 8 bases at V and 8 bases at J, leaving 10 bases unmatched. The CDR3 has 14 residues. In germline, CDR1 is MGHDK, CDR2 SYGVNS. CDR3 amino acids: CASGGTGQGDTIYF. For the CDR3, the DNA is TGTGCCAGCGGGGGGACAGGGCAAGGAGACACCATATATTTT.

The CDR3 protein is CASTQRTGGGEQYF. The DNA for the CDR3 is TGTGCCAGCACCCAACGGACGGGGGGGGGTGAGCAGTACTTC. V and J are TRBV6-5 and TRBJ2-7; 8 bases are a match to TRBD2. CDR1 is MNHEY and CDR2 is SVGAGI in the germline V gene. With 7 bases clipped from V and 7 bases from J, the junction kept 12 bases outside the gene matches. The CDR3 runs to 14 residues.

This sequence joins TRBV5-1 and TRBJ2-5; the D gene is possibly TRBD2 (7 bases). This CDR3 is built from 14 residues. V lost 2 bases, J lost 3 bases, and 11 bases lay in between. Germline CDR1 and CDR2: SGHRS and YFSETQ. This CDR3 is CASSFGGREETQYF. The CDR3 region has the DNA TGCGCCAGCAGCTTCGGGGGGCGGGAAGAGACCCAGTACTTC.

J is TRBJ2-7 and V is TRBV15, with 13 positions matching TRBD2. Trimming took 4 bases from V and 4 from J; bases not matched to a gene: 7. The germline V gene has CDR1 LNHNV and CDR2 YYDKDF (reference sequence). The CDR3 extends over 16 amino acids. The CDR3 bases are TGTGCCACCAGCAAAACCGGGACTAGCGGGATGTACGAGCAGTACTTC. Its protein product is CATSKTGTSGMYEQYF.

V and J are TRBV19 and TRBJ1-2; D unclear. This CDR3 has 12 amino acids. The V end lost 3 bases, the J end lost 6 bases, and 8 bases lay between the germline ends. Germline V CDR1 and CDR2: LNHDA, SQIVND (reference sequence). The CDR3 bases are TGTGCCAGTAGTATGTACAGAAATGGCTACACCTTC. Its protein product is CASSMYRNGYTF.

The CDR3 is CAWIEDGSSYNEQFF. The CDR3 DNA reads TGTGCCTGGATTGAAGACGGGAGCTCCTACAATGAGCAGTTCTTC. The chain links TRBV30 to TRBJ2-1, with D tentatively TRBD2 (6 bases). Germline V gives CDR1 GTSNPN, CDR2 SVGIG (reference sequence). The V end lost 4 bases, the J end lost 0 bases, and 13 bases lay between the germline ends. The CDR3 has 15 residues.

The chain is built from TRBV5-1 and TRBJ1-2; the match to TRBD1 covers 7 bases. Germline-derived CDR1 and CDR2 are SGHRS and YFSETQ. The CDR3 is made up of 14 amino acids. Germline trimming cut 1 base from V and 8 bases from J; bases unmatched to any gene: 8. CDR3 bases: TGCGCCAGCAGCTTGCAACAGGGGACTTGGGGCTACACCTTC. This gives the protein CASSLQQGTWGYTF.

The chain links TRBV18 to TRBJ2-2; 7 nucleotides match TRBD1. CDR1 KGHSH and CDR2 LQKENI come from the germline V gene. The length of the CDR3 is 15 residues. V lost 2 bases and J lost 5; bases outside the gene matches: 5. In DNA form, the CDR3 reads TGTGCCAGCTCACCAGTGACAGGGCTTACCGGGGAGCTGTTTTTT. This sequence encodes CASSPVTGLTGELFF.

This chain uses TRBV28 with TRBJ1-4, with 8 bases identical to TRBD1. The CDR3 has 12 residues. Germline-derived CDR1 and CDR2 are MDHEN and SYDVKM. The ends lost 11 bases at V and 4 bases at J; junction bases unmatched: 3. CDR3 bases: TGTGCCTGTGGACAGGGTAATGAAAAACTGTTTTTT. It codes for CACGQGNEKLFF. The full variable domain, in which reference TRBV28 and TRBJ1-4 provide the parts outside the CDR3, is DVKVTQSSRYLVKRTGEKVFLECVQDMDHENMFWYRQDPGLGLRLIYFSYDVKMKEKGDIPEGYSVSREKKERFSLILESASTNQTSMYLCACGQGNEKLFFGSGTQLSVL.

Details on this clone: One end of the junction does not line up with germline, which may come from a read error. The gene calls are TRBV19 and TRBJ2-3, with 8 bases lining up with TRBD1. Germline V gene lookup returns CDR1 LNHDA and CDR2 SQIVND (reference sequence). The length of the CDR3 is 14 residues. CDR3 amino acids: CASSRRQGKDKQYF. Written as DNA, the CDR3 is TGTGCCAGTAGTCGCCGACAGGGGAAAGATAAGCAGTATTTT.